This is a list of T cell receptor beta chains from one sample in a study of blood T cell repertoires in COVID-19. Produced via immunoSEQ multiplex PCR; TCRdb's table is partial and in-frame only. The table lists approximately 260,000 clones, about 88% of them singletons, with 3.6% in the top ten. The sample consisted of peripheral blood. These receptors were collected from a man younger than 35 with active or convalescent COVID-19. Both conserved end residues are part of each CDR3. A D gene is named only where the DNA matches it firmly. For some rows the clone size is stated as once, few or many, or as a class when expanded; others skip it.

clone size: NA; V gene: TRBV19; J gene: TRBJ2-5; D gene: TRBD2; CDR3 protein: CASSISGRRETQYF; CDR3 DNA: TGTGCCAGTAGTATTAGCGGGAGGAGGGAGACCCAGTACTTC
clone size: NA; V gene: TRBV5-1; J gene: TRBJ1-4; D gene: TRBD1; CDR3 protein: CASKIQGGEKLFF; CDR3 DNA: TGCGCCAGCAAGATCCAGGGGGGTGAAAAACTGTTTTTT
clone size: NA; V gene: TRBV18; J gene: TRBJ1-1; D gene: NA; CDR3 protein: CASSQGGEAFF; CDR3 DNA: TGTGCCAGCTCACAGGGGGGGGAAGCTTTCTTT
clone size: NA; V gene: TRBV2; J gene: TRBJ1-1; D gene: NA; CDR3 protein: CASTPGEPQVWEAFF; CDR3 DNA: TGTGCCAGCACTCCCGGGGAGCCGCAGGTGTGGGAAGCTTTCTTT
clone size: NA; V gene: TRBV24-1; J gene: TRBJ2-5; D gene: NA; CDR3 protein: CATSDSRAGTIQETQYF; CDR3 DNA: TGTGCCACCAGTGATTCGAGGGCGGGAACCATTCAAGAGACCCAGTACTTC
clone size: NA; V gene: TRBV6-5; J gene: TRBJ2-7; D gene: TRBD2; CDR3 protein: CASSYVAGDIYEQYF; CDR3 DNA: TGTGCCAGCAGTTACGTGGCGGGAGATATCTACGAGCAGTACTTC
clone size: NA; V gene: TRBV20-1; J gene: TRBJ2-3; D gene: NA; CDR3 protein: CSARGHHTQYF; CDR3 DNA: TGCAGTGCTAGAGGGCATCATACGCAGTATTTT
clone size: NA; V gene: TRBV6-5; J gene: TRBJ1-4; D gene: NA; CDR3 protein: CASSDSPGGKLFF; CDR3 DNA: TGTGCCAGCTCGGACAGCCCCGGTGGAAAACTGTTTTTT
clone size: NA; V gene: TRBV24-1; J gene: TRBJ2-7; D gene: TRBD2; CDR3 protein: CATRGGHWNEQYF; CDR3 DNA: TGTGCCACCCGGGGGGGGCATTGGAACGAGCAGTACTTC
clone size: NA; V gene: TRBV5-4; J gene: TRBJ1-2; D gene: NA; CDR3 protein: CASSLLVLANYGYTF; CDR3 DNA: TGTGCCAGCAGCTTACTGGTTCTGGCTAACTATGGCTACACCTTC
clone size: NA; V gene: TRBV5-1; J gene: TRBJ1-3; D gene: TRBD1; CDR3 protein: CASSPGQGVNGNTIYF; CDR3 DNA: TGCGCCAGCAGCCCGGGACAGGGAGTTAATGGAAACACCATATATTTT
clone size: NA; V gene: TRBV10-2; J gene: TRBJ2-2; D gene: TRBD1; CDR3 protein: CASSEQGAMTGELFF; CDR3 DNA: TGCGCCAGCAGCGAACAGGGGGCTATGACCGGGGAGCTGTTTTTT
clone size: NA; V gene: TRBV5-4; J gene: TRBJ1-2; D gene: NA; CDR3 protein: CASSGGEPANYGYTF; CDR3 DNA: TGTGCCAGCAGCGGGGGCGAACCAGCTAACTATGGCTACACCTTC
clone size: NA; V gene: TRBV9; J gene: TRBJ2-5; D gene: TRBD2; CDR3 protein: CASSEIAGAKTQYF; CDR3 DNA: TGTGCCAGCAGCGAAATAGCGGGAGCCAAGACCCAGTACTTC
clone size: NA; V gene: TRBV5-1; J gene: TRBJ1-2; D gene: TRBD1; CDR3 protein: CASSAGTGWNYGYTF; CDR3 DNA: TGCGCCAGCAGCGCCGGGACAGGTTGGAACTATGGCTACACCTTC
clone size: NA; V gene: TRBV10-3; J gene: TRBJ2-2; D gene: TRBD1; CDR3 protein: CAIGGQSNTGELFF; CDR3 DNA: TGTGCCATCGGGGGACAGTCTAACACCGGGGAGCTGTTTTTT
clone size: NA; V gene: TRBV6-5; J gene: TRBJ2-1; D gene: NA; CDR3 protein: CASSLSGGEQFF; CDR3 DNA: TGTGCCAGCAGTCTGAGTGGCGGTGAGCAGTTCTTC
clone size: NA; V gene: TRBV6-5; J gene: TRBJ2-1; D gene: NA; CDR3 protein: CASSYSTGVPYNEQFF; CDR3 DNA: TGTGCCAGCAGTTACTCGACGGGGGTCCCCTACAATGAGCAGTTCTTC
clone size: NA; V gene: TRBV30; J gene: TRBJ2-5; D gene: NA; CDR3 protein: CAWSRGSEVLAQYF; CDR3 DNA: TGTGCCTGGAGTAGAGGGTCCGAAGTTTTAGCCCAGTACTTC
clone size: once; V gene: TRBV19; J gene: TRBJ1-2; D gene: NA; CDR3 protein: CASSPRTGSGGYTF; CDR3 DNA: TGTGCCAGTAGTCCGCGAACAGGGTCGGGGGGCTACACCTTC
clone size: NA; V gene: TRBV5-1; J gene: TRBJ2-5; D gene: TRBD2; CDR3 protein: CASSPGGLAGGETQYF; CDR3 DNA: TGCGCCAGCAGCCCGGGCGGACTAGCGGGAGGAGAGACCCAGTACTTC
clone size: NA; V gene: TRBV3-1/TRBV3-2; J gene: TRBJ2-5; D gene: NA; CDR3 protein: CASSQERGETQYF; CDR3 DNA: TGTGCCAGCAGCCAGGAGCGCGGGGAGACCCAGTACTTC
clone size: NA; V gene: TRBV5-1; J gene: TRBJ1-2; D gene: TRBD1; CDR3 protein: CASRRDRNYGYTF; CDR3 DNA: TGCGCCAGCAGGAGGGACAGGAACTATGGCTACACCTTC
clone size: NA; V gene: TRBV28; J gene: TRBJ1-5; D gene: NA; CDR3 protein: CASSVNQPQHF; CDR3 DNA: TGTGCCAGCAGCGTCAATCAGCCCCAGCATTTT
clone size: once; V gene: TRBV19; J gene: TRBJ1-1; D gene: TRBD1; CDR3 protein: CASSIAGGNTEAFF; CDR3 DNA: TGTGCCAGTAGTATCGCAGGGGGAAACACTGAAGCTTTCTTT
clone size: NA; V gene: TRBV18; J gene: TRBJ1-3; D gene: TRBD1; CDR3 protein: CASSPRDRPSGNTIYF; CDR3 DNA: TGTGCCAGCTCACCTCGGGACAGGCCCTCTGGAAACACCATATATTTT
clone size: NA; V gene: TRBV10-3; J gene: TRBJ2-2; D gene: NA; CDR3 protein: CAIIVAHTGELFF; CDR3 DNA: TGTGCCATCATAGTCGCCCACACCGGGGAGCTGTTTTTT
clone size: once; V gene: TRBV7-2; J gene: TRBJ2-7; D gene: NA; CDR3 protein: CASSLMGEAQEEQYF; CDR3 DNA: TGTGCCAGCAGCTTAATGGGGGAGGCCCAAGAAGAGCAGTACTTC
clone size: NA; V gene: TRBV19; J gene: TRBJ2-4; D gene: NA; CDR3 protein: CASSIGVGGTKNIQYF; CDR3 DNA: TGTGCCAGTAGTATAGGCGTAGGAGGAACCAAAAACATTCAGTACTTC
clone size: NA; V gene: TRBV12-5; J gene: TRBJ1-3; D gene: NA; CDR3 protein: CARGPGRVFGNTIYF; CDR3 DNA: TGTGCTAGGGGTCCTGGCAGGGTCTTTGGAAACACCATATATTTT
clone size: few; V gene: TRBV10-1; J gene: TRBJ2-7; D gene: TRBD2; CDR3 protein: CASSEGRAYEQYF; CDR3 DNA: TGCGCCAGCAGTGAGGGGAGGGCCTACGAGCAGTACTTC
clone size: NA; V gene: TRBV19; J gene: TRBJ2-6; D gene: NA; CDR3 protein: CASTLAAGANVLTF; CDR3 DNA: TGTGCCAGTACCCTGGCAGCTGGGGCCAACGTCCTGACTTTC
clone size: once; V gene: TRBV5-1; J gene: TRBJ1-2; D gene: TRBD1; CDR3 protein: CASSLGGQGMGYTF; CDR3 DNA: TGCGCCAGCAGCCTGGGCGGACAGGGGATGGGCTACACCTTC
clone size: NA; V gene: TRBV9; J gene: TRBJ2-2; D gene: NA; CDR3 protein: CASSGREGRRATGGELFF; CDR3 DNA: TGTGCCAGCAGCGGACGAGAGGGGAGGAGGGCCACCGGCGGGGAGCTGTTTTTT
clone size: NA; V gene: TRBV2; J gene: TRBJ1-1; D gene: NA; CDR3 protein: CASSEERTANTEAFF; CDR3 DNA: TGTGCCAGCAGTGAGGAAAGGACAGCCAACACTGAAGCTTTCTTT
clone size: NA; V gene: TRBV28; J gene: TRBJ1-2; D gene: NA; CDR3 protein: CASRTYRRGYTF; CDR3 DNA: TGTGCCAGCAGGACCTACAGGCGTGGCTACACCTTC
clone size: NA; V gene: TRBV5-1; J gene: TRBJ2-1; D gene: NA; CDR3 protein: CASRISPSSYNEQFF; CDR3 DNA: TGCGCCAGCAGGATATCCCCCAGCTCCTACAATGAGCAGTTCTTC
clone size: NA; V gene: TRBV5-1; J gene: TRBJ2-3; D gene: TRBD1; CDR3 protein: CASSLGDRVTDTQYF; CDR3 DNA: TGCGCCAGCAGCTTGGGGGACAGGGTCACAGATACGCAGTATTTT
clone size: few; V gene: TRBV2; J gene: TRBJ1-4; D gene: TRBD1; CDR3 protein: CASSGQGTNEKLFF; CDR3 DNA: TGTGCCAGCAGTGGACAGGGAACTAATGAAAAACTGTTTTTT
clone size: NA; V gene: TRBV3-1/TRBV3-2; J gene: TRBJ1-3; D gene: NA; CDR3 protein: CASSQAPGRAGNTIYF; CDR3 DNA: TGTGCCAGCAGCCAAGCCCCGGGGAGGGCTGGAAACACCATATATTTT
clone size: NA; V gene: TRBV4-3; J gene: TRBJ2-7; D gene: TRBD2; CDR3 protein: CASSPSAGGASYEQYF; CDR3 DNA: TGCGCCAGCAGCCCTTCTGCGGGGGGGGCCTCCTACGAGCAGTACTTC
clone size: NA; V gene: TRBV27; J gene: TRBJ1-5; D gene: NA; CDR3 protein: CASSSPALGQPQHF; CDR3 DNA: TGTGCCAGCAGTTCTCCAGCGCTCGGTCAGCCCCAGCATTTT
clone size: NA; V gene: TRBV28; J gene: TRBJ2-5; D gene: NA; CDR3 protein: CASTPGSQETQYF; CDR3 DNA: TGTGCCAGCACTCCGGGGTCCCAAGAGACCCAGTACTTC
clone size: NA; V gene: TRBV7-9; J gene: TRBJ2-7; D gene: NA; CDR3 protein: CASSPRIRRTAYEQYF; CDR3 DNA: TGTGCCAGCAGCCCACGCATTAGGCGGACTGCCTACGAGCAGTACTTC
clone size: NA; V gene: TRBV12-5; J gene: TRBJ2-7; D gene: NA; CDR3 protein: CASGRTSSYEQYF; CDR3 DNA: TGTGCTAGTGGCCGGACATCCTCCTACGAGCAGTACTTC
clone size: once; V gene: TRBV10-2; J gene: TRBJ2-7; D gene: NA; CDR3 protein: CASSAGLSSYEQYF; CDR3 DNA: TGCGCCAGCAGTGCGGGACTCTCCTCCTACGAGCAGTACTTC
clone size: many; V gene: TRBV10-2; J gene: TRBJ2-3; D gene: NA; CDR3 protein: CASSQGSDTQYF; CDR3 DNA: TGCGCCAGCAGTCAGGGGTCAGATACGCAGTATTTT
clone size: once; V gene: TRBV2; J gene: TRBJ1-2; D gene: NA; CDR3 protein: CASSGSIANYGYTF; CDR3 DNA: TGTGCCAGCAGTGGTAGCATAGCTAACTATGGCTACACCTTC
clone size: NA; V gene: TRBV19; J gene: TRBJ1-5; D gene: TRBD1; CDR3 protein: CASSIDLRTGGNQPQHF; CDR3 DNA: TGTGCCAGTAGTATAGATCTTCGGACAGGGGGCAATCAGCCCCAGCATTTT
clone size: once; V gene: TRBV19; J gene: TRBJ1-2; D gene: NA; CDR3 protein: CASSMLGAANYGYTF; CDR3 DNA: TGTGCCAGTAGTATGCTGGGGGCAGCTAACTATGGCTACACCTTC
clone size: NA; V gene: TRBV7-3; J gene: TRBJ2-3; D gene: NA; CDR3 protein: CASSRLGHLTDTQYF; CDR3 DNA: TGTGCCAGCAGCCGCCTGGGACACCTCACAGATACGCAGTATTTT
clone size: NA; V gene: TRBV7-2; J gene: TRBJ2-1; D gene: NA; CDR3 protein: CASSLMQEGNEQFF; CDR3 DNA: TGTGCCAGCAGCTTAATGCAGGAAGGAAATGAGCAGTTCTTC
clone size: NA; V gene: TRBV27; J gene: TRBJ1-4; D gene: NA; CDR3 protein: CASSFNSFNEKLFF; CDR3 DNA: TGTGCCAGCAGTTTCAACAGTTTTAATGAAAAACTGTTTTTT
clone size: NA; V gene: TRBV18; J gene: TRBJ2-4; D gene: NA; CDR3 protein: CASSTQEKNIQYF; CDR3 DNA: TGTGCCAGCTCAACACAGGAGAAAAACATTCAGTACTTC
clone size: NA; V gene: TRBV27; J gene: TRBJ1-5; D gene: NA; CDR3 protein: CASSPPPGNQPQHF; CDR3 DNA: TGTGCCAGCAGCCCCCCCCCAGGCAATCAGCCCCAGCATTTT
clone size: once; V gene: TRBV2; J gene: TRBJ2-7; D gene: NA; CDR3 protein: CASSEAGSGGEQYF; CDR3 DNA: TGTGCCAGCAGTGAAGCGGGGTCCGGGGGCGAGCAGTACTTC
clone size: NA; V gene: TRBV7-8; J gene: TRBJ2-5; D gene: NA; CDR3 protein: CASSPPGVAEETQYF; CDR3 DNA: TGTGCCAGCAGCCCCCCTGGGGTAGCGGAAGAGACCCAGTACTTC